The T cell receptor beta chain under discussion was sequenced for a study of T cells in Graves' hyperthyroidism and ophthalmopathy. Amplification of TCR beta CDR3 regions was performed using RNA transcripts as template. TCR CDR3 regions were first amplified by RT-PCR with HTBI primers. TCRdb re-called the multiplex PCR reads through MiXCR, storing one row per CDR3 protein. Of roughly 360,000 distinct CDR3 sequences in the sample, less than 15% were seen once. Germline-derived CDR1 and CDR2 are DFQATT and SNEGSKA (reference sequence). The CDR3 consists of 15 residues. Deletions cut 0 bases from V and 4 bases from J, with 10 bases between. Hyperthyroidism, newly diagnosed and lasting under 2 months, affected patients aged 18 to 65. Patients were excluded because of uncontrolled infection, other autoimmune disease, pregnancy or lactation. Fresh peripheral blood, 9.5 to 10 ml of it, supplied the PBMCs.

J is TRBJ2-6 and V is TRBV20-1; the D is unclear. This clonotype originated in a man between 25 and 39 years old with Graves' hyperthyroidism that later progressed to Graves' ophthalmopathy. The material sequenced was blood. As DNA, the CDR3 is TGCAGTGCTAGAGATCAAGTATCCGGGGCCAACGTCCTGACTTTC. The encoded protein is CSARDQVSGANVLTF.